Listed below are T cell receptor beta chains from one sample, sequenced in a study of OX40 agonist ivuxolimab in advanced cancers. Method: immunoSEQ multiplex PCR; TCRdb's copy keeps in-frame clones and lacks some. The table lists more than 95,000 clones, roughly 91% of them singletons. The sample in question was CD4+ or CD8+ T cells sorted from blood, obtained in a trial of the OX40 agonist ivuxolimab. These receptors were collected from an adult with an advanced solid tumor such as melanoma, head and neck, liver or kidney cancer. Both conserved end residues are part of each CDR3. D genes are given only for firm matches. Some rows have no size entry. The others give once, few or many, or a class for an expanded clone.

j_call clone_size v_call d_call cdr3_aa cdr3_nt
TRBJ2-1 . TRBV2 TRBD2 CASSPLAGGSEQFF TGTGCCAGCAGTCCACTAGCGGGAGGATCCGAGCAGTTCTTC
TRBJ2-1 . TRBV5-1 . CASSLAVGANEQFF TGCGCCAGCAGCTTGGCGGTGGGGGCCAATGAGCAGTTCTTC
TRBJ1-2 . TRBV6-6 . CASSYSGTRVYGYTF TGTGCCAGCAGTTACTCGGGGACGCGTGTCTATGGCTACACCTTC
TRBJ1-2 . TRBV15 . CATSSRANYGYTF TGTGCCACCAGCAGCAGAGCTAACTATGGCTACACCTTC
TRBJ2-3 . TRBV18 TRBD1 CASSPGSGTGIPDTQYF TGTGCCAGCTCACCAGGGTCCGGGACAGGGATCCCAGATACGCAGTATTTT
TRBJ2-7 once TRBV5-1 . CASSLDHRPFDEQYF TGCGCCAGCAGCTTGGATCACCGTCCCTTTGACGAGCAGTACTTC
TRBJ2-3 . TRBV5-5 . CASSLGGQRFTDTQYF TGTGCCAGCAGCTTGGGTGGACAGAGATTCACAGATACGCAGTATTTT
TRBJ2-5 . TRBV27 TRBD2 CASSSGLARGAETQYF TGTGCCAGCAGTTCCGGACTAGCGAGAGGTGCAGAGACCCAGTACTTC
TRBJ2-7 . TRBV7-2 . CASSLDPAVYEQYF TGTGCCAGCAGCTTAGACCCAGCGGTCTACGAGCAGTACTTC
TRBJ2-7 . TRBV7-2 TRBD2 CASSPPGLAGGGYEQYF TGTGCCAGCAGCCCCCCGGGACTAGCGGGAGGTGGCTACGAGCAGTACTTC
TRBJ2-3 . TRBV15 . CATSRARARTDTQYF TGTGCCACCAGCAGAGCAAGGGCCAGAACAGATACGCAGTATTTT
TRBJ2-1 . TRBV28 TRBD2 CASRRLAREQFF TGTGCCAGCAGGCGACTAGCTCGGGAGCAGTTCTTC
TRBJ2-5 . TRBV7-8 TRBD2 CASSLVGLATGETQYF TGTGCCAGCAGCCTTGTGGGACTAGCGACTGGGGAGACCCAGTACTTC
TRBJ2-2 . TRBV7-6 . CASSPLTNTGELFF TGTGCCAGCAGCCCTCTAACGAACACCGGGGAGCTGTTTTTT
TRBJ2-7 . TRBV7-9 TRBD1 CASSSTGMIKEQYF TGTGCCAGCAGCTCGACAGGGATGATAAAAGAGCAGTACTTC
TRBJ2-7 . TRBV7-3 . CASSLHSGSSYEQYF TGTGCCAGCAGCTTACATTCAGGGAGCTCCTACGAGCAGTACTTC
TRBJ2-1 . TRBV7-2 . CASSLASTGVYNEQFF TGTGCCAGCAGCTTAGCATCGACGGGAGTATACAATGAGCAGTTCTTC
TRBJ2-1 . TRBV5-1 . CASSPGNPYNEQFF TGCGCCAGCAGCCCAGGGAACCCATACAATGAGCAGTTCTTC
TRBJ2-7 . TRBV7-8 TRBD1 CASSLANPGQGVYEQYF TGTGCCAGCAGCTTAGCAAATCCGGGACAGGGGGTATACGAGCAGTACTTC
TRBJ2-1 . TRBV11-3 . CASSLGGLFYNEQFF TGTGCCAGCAGCTTGGGGGGCTTGTTCTACAATGAGCAGTTCTTC
TRBJ2-4 . TRBV7-2 . CASSLAGLGVDIQYF TGTGCCAGCAGCTTAGCGGGACTGGGGGTTGACATTCAGTACTTC
TRBJ2-3 . TRBV11-1 . CASSSGNTDTQYF TGTGCCAGCAGCTCCGGGAACACAGATACGCAGTATTTT
TRBJ1-5 . TRBV5-6 TRBD1 CASSLRDRTFGQPQHF TGTGCCAGCAGCCTCCGGGACAGGACTTTCGGTCAGCCCCAGCATTTT
TRBJ2-2 . TRBV7-3 TRBD1 CASSSPGTGGELFF TGTGCCAGCAGCTCACCCGGGACAGGCGGGGAGCTGTTTTTT
TRBJ2-7 . TRBV1 . CTSSQTQGCEQYF TGCACCAGCAGCCAAACACAGGGGTGCGAGCAGTACTTC
TRBJ1-5 . TRBV27 TRBD1 CASPGQVIRPMCLGINQPQHF TGTGCCAGCCCCGGACAGGTCATTCGACCTATGTGTTTGGGGATCAATCAGCCCCAGCATTTT
TRBJ2-2 once TRBV7-2 . CASSLIVGGELFF TGTGCCAGCAGCCTAATTGTCGGCGGGGAGCTGTTTTTT
TRBJ1-2 . TRBV30 . CAWSVERGENYGYTF TGTGCCTGGAGTGTTGAGAGGGGCGAGAACTATGGCTACACCTTC
TRBJ1-2 . TRBV2 . CASSERQGHGYTF TGTGCCAGCAGTGAAAGGCAGGGTCATGGCTACACCTTC
TRBJ2-7 . TRBV28 . CASSGQYYEQYF TGTGCCAGCAGCGGACAGTACTACGAGCAGTACTTC
TRBJ2-7 . TRBV28 TRBD1 CASWWGQADYYEQYF TGTGCCAGCTGGTGGGGACAGGCAGACTACTACGAGCAGTACTTC
TRBJ2-3 . TRBV6-5 TRBD2 CARSGLRITTDTQYF TGTGCCCGATCGGGACTACGAATAACCACAGATACGCAGTATTTT
TRBJ2-1 . TRBV5-4 TRBD2 CASSPKRGSSYNEQFF TGTGCCAGCAGCCCAAAGCGGGGGAGCTCCTACAATGAGCAGTTCTTC